One sample yielded the 6 T cell receptor beta chains listed below, sequenced in a study of radiation and T cells in renal cell carcinoma (TCRdb year 2020). The library relied on the immunoSEQ multiplex PCR assay. What TCRdb holds here is the immuneACCESS table cut down to in-frame rearrangements. Part of the clones is not present; checked against another copy, under half of the missing clones reflect an unresolved V gene, and the others are unexplained. This sample holds around 120,000 clones; around four fifths were observed only once. The ten largest clones represent 1.9% of the sample. The sample's time point label, decoded: blood 2 weeks post-SBRT. The treatment or condition label for this specimen denotes: 15 Gy SBRT to primary tumor, nephrectomy 4 weeks later. The sample here was blood, taken from a patient whose treatment included radiotherapy and nephrectomy. These receptors came from a woman aged 55-70 years with renal cell carcinoma.

V and J are TRBV27 and TRBJ2-3; 8 positions agree with TRBD2. The junction had 10 bases not matched to a gene; V was cut back by 3 bases and J by 2 bases. This CDR3 contains 17 residues. The germline CDR1 and CDR2 sequences are MNHEY and SMNVEV (reference sequence). The CDR3 DNA follows: TGTGCCAGCAGTTTGTCGGGAGGGGGGGGGCCCACAGATACGCAGTATTTT. Its translation: CASSLSGGGGPTDTQYF.

J is TRBJ2-2 and V is TRBV2; 7 bases are a match to TRBD1. The germline CDR1 and CDR2 sequences are SNHLY and FYNNEI. J lost 7 bases, V lost 4 bases, and 12 bases had no gene match. The CDR3 has 16 amino acids. The chain's CDR3 is CASSAGQPGFDGELFF. In DNA, the CDR3 is TGTGCCAGCAGTGCGGGACAGCCCGGGTTCGACGGGGAGCTGTTTTTT.

This sequence joins TRBV11-2 and TRBJ1-1, with D unresolved. This CDR3 has 18 residues. Looked up from germline, CDR1 is SGHAT and CDR2 is FQNNGV. V was shortened by 5 bases and J by 1 base, with 23 bases between the two germline ends. The CDR3 DNA is TGTGCCAGCAGCCTACTCAATGCGGTTGGCCGGACGAACACTGAAGCTTTCTTT. Translating gives CASSLLNAVGRTNTEAFF.

The chain employs TRBV2 and TRBJ1-5; D is uncertain. The CDR3 runs to 13 residues. Trimming took 8 bases from V and 4 from J, leaving 12 bases between them. Germline values: CDR1 SNHLY, CDR2 FYNNEI. The CDR3 nucleotides are TGTGCCAGCTGCTCTTCGGAAAATCAGCCCCAGCATTTT. Its protein product is CASCSSENQPQHF.

CDR3 nucleotides: TGCGCCAGCAGAGGCAGTCGACCCTCAATCCCAGATACGCAGTATTTT. It encodes CASRGSRPSIPDTQYF. The chain links TRBV4-1 to TRBJ2-3; D not certain. V lost 6 bases and J 4 bases, leaving 20 bases between the germline ends. The germline gives CDR1 MGHRA, CDR2 YSYEKL. CDR3 length equals 16 residues.

The chain links TRBV15 to TRBJ2-7; D might be TRBD1 or TRBD2, each matching 6 bases. Germline V gives CDR1 LNHNV, CDR2 YYDKDF (reference sequence). Between the trimmed V and J ends, which lost 4 bases and 6 bases, there was a span of 19 bases. The CDR3 is made up of 15 amino acids. This CDR3 reads CATSKTGGGMFEQYF. The CDR3 bases are TGTGCCACCAGCAAAACAGGAGGGGGGATGTTCGAGCAGTACTTC.